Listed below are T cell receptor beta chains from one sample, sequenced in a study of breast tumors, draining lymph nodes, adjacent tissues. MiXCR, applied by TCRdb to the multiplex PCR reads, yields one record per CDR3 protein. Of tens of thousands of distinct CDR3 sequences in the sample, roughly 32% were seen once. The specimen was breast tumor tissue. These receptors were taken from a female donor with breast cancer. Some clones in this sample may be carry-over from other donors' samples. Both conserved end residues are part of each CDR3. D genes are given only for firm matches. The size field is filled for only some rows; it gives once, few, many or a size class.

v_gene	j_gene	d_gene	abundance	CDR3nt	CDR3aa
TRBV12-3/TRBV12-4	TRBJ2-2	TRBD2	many	TGTGCCAGCAGTCCAGCGGGAGTAGCCGGGGAGCTGTTTTTT	CASSPAGVAGELFF
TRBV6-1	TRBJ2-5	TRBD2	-	TGTGCCAGCAGTTCGCGAGCGGGAGGGTTGGAGACCCAGTACTTC	CASSSRAGGLETQYF
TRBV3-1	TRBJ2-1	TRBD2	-	TGTGCCAGCAGTCAAGAGGGCGTGGGACTAGAGCAGTTCTTC	CASSQEGVGLEQFF
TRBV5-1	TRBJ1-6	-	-	TGCGCCAGCAGCTTGGCTAACAGCGATTCACCCCTCCACTTT	CASSLANSDSPLHF
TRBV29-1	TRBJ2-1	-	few	TGCAGCGTTGTGGAGTCAGGGGTAAACAATGAGCAGTTCTTC	CSVVESGVNNEQFF
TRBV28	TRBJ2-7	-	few	TGTGCCAGCAGTAGGGACGGAGTGGGGGAGCAGTACTTC	CASSRDGVGEQYF
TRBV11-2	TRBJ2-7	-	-	TGTGCCAGCAGCTTAAGTCTGTCCGAGCAGTACTTC	CASSLSLSEQYF
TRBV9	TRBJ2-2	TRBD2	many	TGTGCCAGCAGCTTTCGGGAGGTGGGGGCCGGGGAGCTGTTTTTT	CASSFREVGAGELFF
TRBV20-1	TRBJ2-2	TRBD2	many	TGCAGTGCTAGAGAGCTCGGGACTAGTTTGTCCGGGGAGCTGTTTTTT	CSARELGTSLSGELFF
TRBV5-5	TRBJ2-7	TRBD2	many	TGTGCCAGCAGCTTGAGGCCTACCAAGACTAGCGGTTACGAGCAGTACTTC	CASSLRPTKTSGYEQYF
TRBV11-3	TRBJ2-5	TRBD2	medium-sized	TGTGCCAGCAGTCCGGGACTAGCGGGACAAACCGAGACCCAGTACTTC	CASSPGLAGQTETQYF
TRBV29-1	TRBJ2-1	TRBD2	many	TGCAGCGCCGACCGGGGGGTCAATGAGCAGTTCTTC	CSADRGVNEQFF
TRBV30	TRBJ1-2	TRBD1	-	TGTGCCTGGAGTAGGGGACAGGGGTTCGTTAATGGCTACACCTTC	CAWSRGQGFVNGYTF
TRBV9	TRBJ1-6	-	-	TGTGCCAGCAGCGTAGAGTTCGGTTCACCCCTCCACTTT	CASSVEFGSPLHF
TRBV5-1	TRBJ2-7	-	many	TGCGCCAGCAGCTTGGAGGGGGGCTCCTACGAGCAGTACTTC	CASSLEGGSYEQYF
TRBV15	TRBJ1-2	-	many	TGTGCCACCAGCAGAGATCGGGATTGGGGCTACACCTTC	CATSRDRDWGYTF
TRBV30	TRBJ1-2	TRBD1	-	TGTGCCTGGAGTTTGTCAGGGGGCTATGGCTACACCTTC	CAWSLSGGYGYTF